This T cell receptor (beta chain) was identified during a study of T cell clonotyping in hematopoietic cell transplantation. Study at large: Recipient samples before transplant were obtained post-cytoreduction. Study-wide points: Graft donor and pretransplant recipient Inverse Simpson Index values predicted broader posttransplant TCR diversity. Pathologically expanded recipient clonotypes increased progressively from day 30 to day 180 as diversity fell.

About this clone: As yet, its antigen is unknown.

Germline-derived CDR1 and CDR2 are SGHNT and YENEEA. This CDR3 is 14 amino acids long. Between the trimmed V and J ends, which lost 4 bases and 7 bases, there was a span of 15 bases. This table comes from immunoSEQ multiplex PCR, and its TCRdb copy is limited to in-frame clones, with some not included. The data contain about 18,000 clones, more than 75% of them singletons. Documented time point: recipient sample about 28 days before transplant, after cytoreduction. Samples: about 28 days before transplant, then days 30, 100 and 180 after. This receptor was obtained from a man over 45 with acute myeloid leukemia. Some clones in this sample may be carry-over from other donors' samples. The chain uses TRBV11-3 and TRBJ2-3, with D perhaps matching TRBD1 or TRBD2 (5 bases each). The starting material was peripheral blood mononuclear cells, obtained before stem cell transplant. The CDR3 DNA sequence: TGTGCCAGCAGCTCTCGGGACGGCCTCCATACGCAGTATTTT. Protein sequence: CASSSRDGLHTQYF.